One sample yielded the 28 T cell receptor beta chains listed below, sequenced in a study of CD8 T cells in ankylosing spondylitis. TCRdb re-derived calls from the 5' RACE reads in MiXCR, one entry per CDR3 protein. The sample records about 39,000 distinct CDR3 sequences, approximately 10% being singletons. Specimen: blood, either unsorted or a sorted T cell fraction (not recorded which). These receptor sequences come from a male donor with ankylosing spondylitis or in good health (not recorded which).

This clonotype was picked up many times. The chain couples TRBV12-3 or TRBV12-4 to TRBJ2-3, with D perhaps matching TRBD2 (6 bases). Trimming shortened V by 5 bases and J by 2 bases, and 11 bases separated the two germline ends. The CDR3 has 14 residues. CDR3 amino acids: CASSLGTSTDTQYF. In DNA form, the CDR3 reads TGTGCCAGCAGTCTCGGGACTTCCACAGATACGCAGTATTTT.

The chain is built from TRBV12-3 or TRBV12-4 and TRBJ2-7, with TRBD1 identical over 9 bases. This CDR3 comprises 15 residues. The J segment lost 1 base and the V segment lost 6 bases, leaving 7 bases of the junction unmatched. Here the CDR3 reads CASSSSGTGSYEQYF. In DNA, the CDR3 is TGTGCCAGCAGCTCCTCCGGGACAGGGTCCTACGAGCAGTACTTC.

This clonotype came up many times. One junction end does not reproduce the germline sequence, and a read error may be involved. The CDR3 protein is CASCQTDTQYF. The CDR3 DNA is TGTGCCAGCTGCCAAACAGATACGCAGTATTTT. The V and J genes are TRBV3-1 and TRBJ2-3; D remains unclear. There are 11 residues in the CDR3. CDR1 and CDR2 (germline): LGHDT, YNNKEL (reference sequence).

This clonotype was detected ten times or more. The genes are TRBV20-1 and TRBJ1-5; a weak D match, TRBD1 (6 bases). CDR3 length: 13 amino acids. CDR1 is DFQATT and CDR2 is SNEGSKA in the germline V gene (reference sequence). V dropped 6 bases and J dropped 6 bases, with 15 bases sitting between them. This CDR3 reads CSAPAGVGQPQHF. The CDR3 DNA reads TGCAGTGCCCCAGCAGGGGTCGGTCAGCCCCAGCATTTT.

The genes are TRBV12-3 or TRBV12-4 and TRBJ1-1; D remains ambiguous. The V and J ends lost 5 bases and 0 bases respectively, with 10 bases between them. The CDR3 is 14 amino acids. CDR3 residues: CASSPGALNTEAFF. As DNA, the CDR3 is TGTGCCAGCAGTCCAGGCGCCCTGAACACTGAAGCTTTCTTT.

This clonotype was detected many times. CDR3 residues: CASSQEGTSGPNTGELFF. CDR3 bases: TGTGCCAGCAGCCAAGAAGGGACTAGCGGGCCGAACACCGGGGAGCTGTTTTTT. This chain links TRBV3-1 with TRBJ2-2; 12 bases are shared with TRBD2. This CDR3 comprises 18 residues. V was clipped by 0 bases and J by 0 bases; unmatched bases: 2. Germline V CDR1 and CDR2: LGHDT, YNNKEL (reference sequence).

This clonotype was observed many times. The gene calls are TRBV6-1 and TRBJ2-2, with a weak D call TRBD2 (6 bases). V was trimmed by 5 bases and J by 7 bases, leaving 14 bases between them. The germline V gene has CDR1 MNHNS and CDR2 SASEGT. The CDR3 length is 14 residues. CDR3 region: CASSKGLAYGELFF. CDR3 sequence (DNA): TGTGCCAGCAGTAAGGGACTTGCGTACGGGGAGCTGTTTTTT.

This clonotype was recorded many times. V is TRBV12-3 or TRBV12-4 and J is TRBJ1-5; 9 bases map to TRBD1. This CDR3 comprises 17 residues. J gave up 6 bases and V 0 bases, and 9 bases lay outside the gene matches. The CDR3 spells CASSLALSDRGGQPQHF. The CDR3 nucleotides are TGTGCCAGCAGTTTAGCCCTCTCGGACAGGGGAGGTCAGCCCCAGCATTTT.

This clonotype was detected many times. The J gene is TRBJ2-3, the V gene TRBV5-4, with TRBD2 matching over 10 bases. Germline CDR1 SGHNT, CDR2 YYREEE (reference sequence). Trimming took 1 base from V and 5 from J; bases not matched to a gene: 19. There are 20 residues in the CDR3. The chain's CDR3 is CASSLFDRALLAGSVDTQYF. The CDR3 DNA follows: TGTGCCAGCAGCTTGTTTGACAGGGCCCTACTAGCGGGGTCCGTAGATACGCAGTATTTT. Looking up the rest from reference TRBV5-4 and TRBJ2-3 gives the full variable domain: ETGVTQSPTHLIKTRGQQVTLRCSSQSGHNTVSWYQQALGQGPQFIFQYYREEENGRGNFPPRFSGLQFPNYSSELNVNALELDDSALYLCASSLFDRALLAGSVDTQYFGPGTRLTVL.

This clonotype was found many times. This chain connects TRBV11-2 to TRBJ1-1; D may be TRBD1 (6 bases). The V end was cut by 4 bases, the J end by 2 bases, with 11 bases between. The V gene's germline CDR1 is SGHAT and CDR2 FQNNGV. The CDR3 spans 14 residues. The CDR3 DNA sequence: TGTGCCAGCAGCTACACAGGGTTCAACACTGAAGCTTTCTTT. It yields the protein CASSYTGFNTEAFF.

The CDR3 protein is CASTDGGSYGYTF. The CDR3 nucleotides read TGTGCCAGCACCGACGGTGGGTCCTATGGCTACACCTTC. V usage is TRBV2 and J usage is TRBJ1-2; D ambiguous. Trimming removed 7 bases from V and 4 bases from J, with 13 bases in between. This CDR3 spans 13 amino acids. CDR1 SNHLY and CDR2 FYNNEI come from the germline V gene.

This clonotype was recorded at least ten times. J is TRBJ2-3 and V is TRBV4-1; 8 bases match TRBD1. V gave up 4 bases and J gave up 5 bases; unmatched junction bases: 5. Germline V gives CDR1 MGHRA, CDR2 YSYEKL. There are 14 residues in the CDR3. The CDR3 sequence is CASSPRQGLDTQYF. The CDR3 DNA reads as TGCGCCAGCAGCCCACGACAGGGGCTAGATACGCAGTATTTT.

This chain connects TRBV9 to TRBJ1-1; D remains ambiguous. Trimming shortened V by 4 bases and J by 0 bases, and 13 bases separated the two germline ends. This CDR3 comprises 15 residues. Looked up from germline, CDR1 is SGDLS and CDR2 is YYNGEE. The CDR3 DNA is TGTGCCAGCAGCCCCCAAGGACCGTTGAACACTGAAGCTTTCTTT. This encodes CASSPQGPLNTEAFF.

This clonotype appeared many times. The chain combines TRBV6-1 with TRBJ2-5; 7 positions agree with TRBD2. Germline values: CDR1 MNHNS, CDR2 SASEGT. J was trimmed by 2 bases and V by 8 bases; bases with no gene match: 11. The CDR3 runs 15 residues. The CDR3 sequence is CASGKAGNAQETQYF. In DNA form, the CDR3 reads TGTGCCAGCGGAAAAGCGGGAAACGCGCAAGAGACCCAGTACTTC.

The sample holds one count of this clonotype. The V and J genes are TRBV25-1 and TRBJ2-2, with D uncertain. Germline assignment: CDR1 MGHDK and CDR2 SYGVNS. Deletions cut 7 bases from V and 3 bases from J, with 9 bases between. The CDR3 contains 13 residues. The CDR3 region has the DNA TGTGCCAGCACGGAAACTTACACCGGGGAGCTGTTTTTT. Its translation is CASTETYTGELFF.

This clonotype was seen at least ten times. This rearrangement joins TRBV7-8 to TRBJ2-7; D remains ambiguous. CDR1 and CDR2 from the germline V gene are SGHVS and FQNEAQ. CDR3 length equals 12 residues. The V and J ends lost 1 base and 4 bases respectively, with 5 bases between them. Written as DNA, the CDR3 is TGTGCCAGCAGCTTAGATCAGTACGAGCAGTACTTC. It encodes CASSLDQYEQYF.

This clonotype was seen many times. The chain employs TRBV7-2 and TRBJ2-5; 7 bases agree with TRBD2. The CDR3 runs 16 residues. Germline V gene lookup returns CDR1 SGHTA and CDR2 FQGNSA. V gave up 2 bases and J gave up 5 bases; unmatched junction bases: 11. CDR3 nucleotides: TGTGCCAGCAGCTTAATGTTGGCGGGAGTGGGGGAGACCCAGTACTTC. Encoded protein: CASSLMLAGVGETQYF.

At least ten counts were recorded for this clonotype. The V call is TRBV5-1, the J call TRBJ2-1; D remains ambiguous. V lost 0 bases and J lost 6, with 7 bases in between. Germline CDR1 reads SGHRS; CDR2 reads YFSETQ. CDR3 length equals 13 residues. The CDR3 is CASSLAAGNEQFF. In nucleotides, the CDR3 is TGCGCCAGCAGCTTGGCTGCAGGCAATGAGCAGTTCTTC.

In its sample, this clonotype was seen many times. The chain carries TRBV7-3 and TRBJ1-6; D gene ambiguous. The CDR3 extends over 13 amino acids. Germline CDR1 SGHTA, CDR2 FQGTGA. V was trimmed by 3 bases and J by 9 bases, leaving 9 bases between them. The CDR3 reads CASSLGTSSPLHF. CDR3 DNA sequence: TGTGCCAGCAGCTTGGGTACTAGTTCACCCCTCCACTTT. Complete variable domain (other parts from reference TRBV7-3 and TRBJ1-6): GAGVSQTPSNKVTEKGKYVELRCDPISGHTALYWYRQSLGQGPEFLIYFQGTGAADDSGLPNDRFFAVRPEGSVSTLKIQRTERGDSAVYLCASSLGTSSPLHFGNGTRLTVT.

The sample holds many counts of this clonotype. The chain joins TRBV5-1 to TRBJ2-5; TRBD2 agrees at 7 bases. The CDR3 contains 16 residues. Germline values: CDR1 SGHRS, CDR2 YFSETQ. The V segment lost 0 bases and the J segment 1 base; nucleotides outside the gene matches: 6. Here the CDR3 reads CASSLVLGGSQETQYF. The CDR3 nucleotides are TGCGCCAGCAGCTTGGTCCTTGGCGGGAGCCAAGAGACCCAGTACTTC.

This clonotype occurred a few times. This chain uses TRBV7-2 with TRBJ2-7; D ambiguous. The CDR3 contains 13 residues. V dropped 4 bases and J dropped 4 bases, with 11 bases sitting between them. Per the germline V gene, CDR1 is SGHTA and CDR2 is FQGNSA. In DNA form, the CDR3 reads TGTGCCAGCAGCTCCCCAAACCTATACGAGCAGTACTTC. Its translation is CASSSPNLYEQYF.

Judged by abundance, this clonotype is medium-sized (0.01 to 0.1%). The rearrangement links TRBV29-1 to TRBJ2-3; D call uncertain. Trimming stripped 3 bases from V and 2 bases from J, with 9 bases between. There are 13 residues in the CDR3. Germline lookup yields CDR1 SQVTM and CDR2 ANQGSEA. CDR3 sequence: CSVDRQDTDTQYF. The CDR3 DNA reads TGCAGCGTTGATCGGCAGGACACAGATACGCAGTATTTT.

The chain combines TRBV12-3 or TRBV12-4 with TRBJ1-6, with 10 nucleotides matching TRBD1. V gave up 8 bases and J gave up 10 bases; unmatched junction bases: 8. The CDR3 is 14 amino acids. CDR3: CASPGTGARSPLHF. CDR3 in DNA: TGTGCCAGCCCTGGGACAGGGGCCCGGTCACCCCTCCACTTT.

This clonotype was picked up a small number of times. This chain connects TRBV9 to TRBJ2-5; D is unclear. Germline lookup yields CDR1 SGDLS and CDR2 YYNGEE. The CDR3 totals 16 residues. Trimming shortened V by 0 bases and J by 2 bases, and 14 bases separated the two germline ends. CDR3 DNA sequence: TGTGCCAGCAGCGTAGGGGCAGGTAAAACACAAGAGACCCAGTACTTC. This sequence encodes CASSVGAGKTQETQYF.

This clonotype showed up many times. This chain joins TRBV29-1 and TRBJ2-1; D is unclear. CDR3 size: 16 residues. Trimming took off 1 base at V and 6 bases at J, with 19 bases between the two ends. Germline V gene sequence: CDR1 SQVTM, CDR2 ANQGSEA. DNA for the CDR3: TGCAGCGTTGAAGGAGTGTATAACTACTTTCGCAATGAGCAGTTCTTC. It is translated as CSVEGVYNYFRNEQFF.

This clonotype showed up many times. CDR3 bases: TGCGCCAGCAGCTTCCTGACTAGCGGGAGCGGGCATGAGCAGTTCTTC. This translates into CASSFLTSGSGHEQFF. This chain joins TRBV5-1 and TRBJ2-1; 12 bases agree with TRBD2. Germline V gene sequence: CDR1 SGHRS, CDR2 YFSETQ. The CDR3 spans 16 residues. V shed 2 bases, J shed 8 bases, and the junction held 8 bases outside the gene matches.

The V and J genes are TRBV10-3 and TRBJ2-2; D is undetermined. Trimming removed 7 bases at V and 3 bases at J, with 9 bases between. The germline V gene has CDR1 ENHRY and CDR2 SYGVKD. The CDR3 loop spans 13 amino acids. The CDR3 DNA reads TGTGCCATCACGGGCCGGGACACCGGGGAGCTGTTTTTT. As protein: CAITGRDTGELFF.

This clonotype was detected ten times or more. The chain links TRBV27 to TRBJ2-7; D unresolved. The germline V gene encodes CDR1 MNHEY and CDR2 SMNVEV (reference sequence). The CDR3 extends over 13 amino acids. V shed 4 bases and J shed 7 bases, with 14 bases lying between them. The CDR3 DNA reads as TGTGCCAGCAGTTCCGCGGATTTGCCAGAGCAGTACTTC. This codes for CASSSADLPEQYF.